The 5 T cell receptor beta chains listed next were all sequenced from one sample in a study of shared clonotypes between healthy human individuals. TCRdb keeps only in-frame clones here, not all; method: immunoSEQ multiplex PCR. The profile covers some 2 million clones, with 85% to 95% appearing a single time and about 1.1% taken by the ten largest. Cells designated naive CD8 were CD45RO-negative and were positively selected for CCR7, with terminally differentiated effector memory CD45RA+ cells excluded. The sequenced sample consisted of naive CD8+ T cells sorted from blood. The receptors here all came from a man aged 18 to 30 in good health.

This clone was detected a few times. This chain uses TRBV28 with TRBJ1-2; a weak D match, TRBD1 (6 bases). The germline V and J ends were trimmed by 6 bases and 5 bases, with 19 bases remaining between them. The length of the CDR3 is 15 residues. Looked up from germline, CDR1 is MDHEN and CDR2 is SYDVKM. The CDR3 nucleotides read TGTGCCAGCAGCCCCTCCCTTGACAGGTTTTATGGCTACACCTTC. Translation gives CASSPSLDRFYGYTF.

The rearrangement uses TRBV28 and TRBJ1-5; weak D call: TRBD1 (5 bases). The germline V and J ends were trimmed by 4 bases and 7 bases, with 8 bases remaining between them. This CDR3 has 12 residues. Germline loops: CDR1 MDHEN, CDR2 SYDVKM. CDR3 in DNA: TGTGCCAGCAGTTCATGGGACCAGCCCCAGCATTTT. It encodes CASSSWDQPQHF.

This chain joins TRBV6-5 and TRBJ2-1; D gene uncertain. This CDR3 contains 12 residues. Between the trimmed V and J ends, which lost 3 bases and 8 bases, there was a span of 8 bases. From germline, CDR1 is MNHEY and CDR2 SVGAGI. The CDR3 spells CASSYTGDEQFF. The CDR3 DNA is TGTGCCAGCAGTTATACGGGTGATGAGCAGTTCTTC.

The chain carries TRBV5-1 and TRBJ2-3; 9 nucleotides agree with TRBD1. The CDR3 totals 16 residues. V was clipped by 4 bases and J by 1 base; unmatched bases: 7. The germline V gene has CDR1 SGHRS and CDR2 YFSETQ. The CDR3 here is CASSTGQGLGTDTQYF. The CDR3 coding sequence is TGCGCCAGCAGCACCGGACAGGGGCTGGGCACAGATACGCAGTATTTT.

This chain uses TRBV30 with TRBJ1-3; no clear D gene. This CDR3 has 14 residues. Looked up from germline, CDR1 is GTSNPN and CDR2 is SVGIG (reference sequence). Trimming took off 1 base at V and 0 bases at J, with 7 bases between the two ends. The CDR3 reads CAWSAGNSGNTIYF. The CDR3 bases are TGTGCCTGGAGTGCGGGGAACTCTGGAAACACCATATATTTT.